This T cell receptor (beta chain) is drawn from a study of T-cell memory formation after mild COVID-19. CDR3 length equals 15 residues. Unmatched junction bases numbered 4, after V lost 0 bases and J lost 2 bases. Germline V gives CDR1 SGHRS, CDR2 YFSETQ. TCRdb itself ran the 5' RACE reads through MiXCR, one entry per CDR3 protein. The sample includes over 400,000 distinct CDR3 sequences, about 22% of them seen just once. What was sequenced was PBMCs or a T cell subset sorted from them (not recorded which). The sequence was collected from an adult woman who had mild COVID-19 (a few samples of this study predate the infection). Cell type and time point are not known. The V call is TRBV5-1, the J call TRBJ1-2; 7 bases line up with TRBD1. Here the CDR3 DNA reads TGCGCCAGCAGCTTGGCGGGGACAGAAAACTATGGCTACACCTTC. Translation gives CASSLAGTENYGYTF.